The sequence of this T cell receptor beta chain was determined in a study of T-cell memory formation after mild COVID-19 (dated by TCRdb to the early 2020s). Regarding the study in general: TCR sequence clusters from the two donors were largely donor specific. Longitudinal TCRalpha and TCRbeta repertoire sequencing tracked T-cell clones expanding and contracting after mild COVID-19 in a couple of donors. The cohort was made up of two young adult volunteers, one female and one male, who were previously healthy. The research as a whole found: From day 15 to 85, contracting clones showed balanced CD4/CD8 phenotypes, whereas a second wave of clones that expanded from day 15 to 37 leaned towards CD4+. Contracting CD4+ clones appeared mostly in the CM and EM memory subsets, whereas CD8+ clones were enriched in EMRA. Whether the second-wave clones peaking on day 37 were SARS-CoV-2 specific was not confirmed. Some responding clones were detected in pre-infection memory, which suggested that pre-existing cross-reactive memory T cells had joined the SARS-CoV-2 response. Only two mild cases were covered by the study, and larger cohorts that include severe cases with pre-infection samples were considered necessary.

Deletion took 1 base off V and 4 bases off J, with a span of 11 bases between the germline ends. CDR1 and CDR2, per the germline V gene (reference sequence), are DFQATT and SNEGSKA. The CDR3 numbers 14 residues from cysteine through phenylalanine. The DNA shown is the 42-base CDR3, in frame from base 1. In its sample, this clonotype was seen many times. Its specific antigen is unknown. Nothing much larger sits one base from this clone, and base qualities are not available. Ficoll-Paque density gradient centrifugation was the method used to isolate PBMCs. Sequencer: Illumina NovaSeq 6000. Using 5'RACE with constant-segment primers, TCRalpha and TCRbeta cDNA libraries were constructed, with sample barcodes and unique molecular identifiers added in the process. Trizol reagent was used to extract RNA from every sample. Libraries were amplified in two PCR steps, with a second sample barcode and Illumina TruSeq adapters added in the second step. Libraries were sequenced on an Illumina NovaSeq with 2 x 150 bp paired-end reads. Per the original workflow: Demultiplexing of reads and collapsing into UMI-guided consensus sequences were performed with migec v1.2.7. Using mixcr v2.1.11, the UMI consensuses were aligned to TRA and TRB V and J templates and assembled into clonotypes. A clonotype was counted as expanded or contracted only when both edgeR and NoisET called the clonotype significant, with the noise models trained on biological replicates. edgeR calls used a false discovery rate-adjusted p below 0.01 and a log2 fold-change threshold of 1. As an exploratory analysis of dynamics, PCA with hierarchical clustering was applied to max-normalized trajectories of the 1000 most abundant clonotypes. Separately sequenced CD4+ and CD8+ repertoires were used to assign the CD4 or CD8 phenotype of responding clones. TCRdb took the public reads, trimmed them with fastp at Q25, ran MiXCR for clone calling and kept in-frame beta chains. Each CDR3 protein gets just one entry, which takes the most common genes and DNA from the rows behind it. The V and J calls and clone size are TCRdb's, not the authors'. The sample has about 6,100 distinct CDR3 sequences on record, over 15% of them singletons. Approximately 57% of the sample is in the top ten clones.

The rearrangement joined TRBV20-1 to TRBJ2-1; the D region may be TRBD1 or TRBD2, each matching 5 bases equally. The sample consisted of PBMCs or a T cell subset sorted from them (not recorded which). The sequence was obtained from an adult woman who had mild COVID-19 (a few samples of this study predate the infection). The sample titles of this study are shuffled in the database, so cell type and time point are left out; the donor was told from shared clones. The CDR3 is CSARAGTEYNEQFF. The DNA sequence is TGCAGTGCTAGAGCAGGGACCGAGTACAATGAGCAGTTCTTC.